These 9 T cell receptor beta chains came from one sample sequenced in a study of cytotoxic CD8 clonotypes in ibrutinib-treated CLL. Clones were sequenced by immunoSEQ multiplex PCR, and TCRdb holds only the in-frame ones, with some missing. The repertoire has about 40,000 clones, approximately 67% of them found once; the top ten carry 6.5% to 8%. The source was PBMCs, collected at disease progression, from a patient treated with ibrutinib. The receptors originated from a human donor with chronic lymphocytic leukemia.

Relative to its sample, this clone is medium-sized. The chain is built from TRBV27 and TRBJ2-1; 10 nucleotides align to TRBD2. The trim removed 5 bases at V and 7 bases at J, leaving 5 bases unmatched. Germline CDR1 MNHEY, CDR2 SMNVEV (reference sequence). CDR3 length: 14 residues. The CDR3 bases are TGTGCCAGCAGTCTAGCGGGAGTTTTGAATGAGCAGTTCTTC. Protein sequence: CASSLAGVLNEQFF.

This clone was picked up a small number of times. The genes are TRBV5-5 and TRBJ1-2; D is unclear. V lost 0 bases and J 4 bases, leaving 7 bases between the germline ends. Germline CDR1 SGHKS, CDR2 YYEKEE (reference sequence). The CDR3 has 13 residues. CDR3 coding DNA: TGTGCCAGCAGCTTGGGGCAGCTCTATGGCTACACCTTC. Translation gives CASSLGQLYGYTF. Based on the CDR3 plus reference TRBV5-5 and TRBJ1-2, the full variable domain is DAGVTQSPTHLIKTRGQQVTLRCSPISGHKSVSWYQQVLGQGPQFIFQYYEKEERGRGNFPDRFSARQFPNYSSELNVNALLLGDSALYLCASSLGQLYGYTFGSGTRLTVV.

J is TRBJ1-1 and V is TRBV7-2, with D unclear. This CDR3 spans 12 amino acids. In germline, CDR1 is SGHTA, CDR2 FQGNSA. With 2 bases removed from V and 1 base from J, the gap between germline ends came to 2 bases. The CDR3 region is CASSLQNTEAFF. The CDR3 bases are TGTGCCAGCAGCTTACAGAACACTGAAGCTTTCTTT.

This sequence joins TRBV5-8 and TRBJ2-3; 8 bases match TRBD2. V lost 2 bases to trimming and J lost 3 bases; unmatched junction nucleotides: 8. CDR1 and CDR2 from the germline V gene are SGHTS and YDEGEE. CDR3 size: 16 residues. The CDR3 sequence: CASSFWVAGPTDTQYF. The CDR3 nucleotides are TGTGCCAGCAGCTTTTGGGTAGCGGGACCGACAGATACGCAGTATTTT.

The chain recombines TRBV7-3 with TRBJ2-3; TRBD2 is a possible D gene (6 bases). Germline V CDR1 and CDR2: SGHTA, FQGTGA. V lost 2 bases to trimming and J lost 1 base, with 10 bases between them. There are 15 residues in the CDR3. The DNA for the CDR3 is TGTGCCAGCAGCTTATGGGCTAGCGGCACAGATACGCAGTATTTT. Its protein is CASSLWASGTDTQYF. Supplemented by reference TRBV7-3 and TRBJ2-3, the full variable domain reads GAGVSQTPSNKVTEKGKYVELRCDPISGHTALYWYRQSLGQGPEFLIYFQGTGAADDSGLPNDRFFAVRPEGSVSTLKIQRTERGDSAVYLCASSLWASGTDTQYFGPGTRLTVL.

The genes are TRBV2 and TRBJ2-2; D is unresolved. Per germline, CDR1 SNHLY and CDR2 FYNNEI. Deletions cut 2 bases from V and 0 bases from J, with 4 bases between. CDR3 length equals 14 residues. CDR3 in DNA: TGTGCCAGCAGTGAACACCCGAACACCGGGGAGCTGTTTTTT. It codes for CASSEHPNTGELFF.

The chain's CDR3 is CASSLPGGNEKLFF. DNA of the CDR3: TGTGCCAGTAGTCTGCCAGGCGGTAATGAAAAACTGTTTTTT. The rearrangement links TRBV19 to TRBJ1-4; unclear D gene. The germline V gene encodes CDR1 LNHDA and CDR2 SQIVND (reference sequence). Trimming shortened V by 5 bases and J by 4 bases, and 11 bases separated the two germline ends. The CDR3 is made up of 14 amino acids.

This chain joins TRBV5-4 and TRBJ1-2; D is perhaps TRBD1 (5 bases). This CDR3 has 13 residues. Germline V gene data show CDR1 as SGHNT and CDR2 as YYREEE (reference sequence). CDR3 bases: TGTGCGGGACTGCAAGGCGACTCCTATGGCTACACCTTC. This encodes CAGLQGDSYGYTF.

V usage is TRBV11-2 and J usage is TRBJ1-4; D not certain. The V end was cut by 3 bases, the J end by 8 bases, with 7 bases between. Germline assignment: CDR1 SGHAT and CDR2 FQNNGV. This CDR3 has 12 amino acids. CDR3 sequence (DNA): TGTGCCAGCAGCTTTGTGGGGGAAAAACTGTTTTTT. This sequence encodes CASSFVGEKLFF.